The 30 T cell receptor beta chains presented below share a single source sample, sequenced in a study of T cells in women clearing cervical HPV infection. The protocol was immunoSEQ multiplex PCR, while the TCRdb copy is restricted to in-frame clones and leaves out a portion. This sample contains around 37,000 clones. The specimen sequenced was blood buffy coat. The source of these receptors is a woman between 18 and 70 years old with a cervical HPV16 infection that either progressed to CIN3+ or cleared (not recorded which).

Comments on this clone: The read stops 3 residues short of the end of the CDR3; the missing end is completed from the germline J gene. The gene calls are TRBV29-1 and TRBJ1-4, with TRBD1 matching 8 bases. With V trimmed by 4 bases and J by 7 bases, 11 bases remained unmatched. Germline CDR1 SQVTM, CDR2 ANQGSEA. The CDR3 is made up of 15 amino acids. The sequenced CDR3 bases are TGCAGCGTTGGGGGATACGGGACAGGTGGTGAAAAA. It encodes CSVGGYGTGGEK. The full-length CDR3 reads as CSVGGYGTGGEKLFF.

Details on this clone: The read ends 3 residues before the CDR3 terminus; that terminus is restored from the germline J gene. This sequence joins TRBV7-2 and TRBJ2-5, with TRBD2 as a possible D gene (6 bases). Trimming stripped 5 bases from V and 5 bases from J, with 18 bases between. Germline assignment: CDR1 SGHTA and CDR2 FQGNSA. The CDR3 has 15 residues. The CDR3 DNA, read in part, is TGTGCCAGCAGCCCGCTAGGCGGGAAACCGGAGACC. Its protein is CASSPLGGKPET. The complete CDR3 reads CASSPLGGKPETQYF. The full variable domain, completed using reference TRBV7-2 and TRBJ2-5, is GAGVSQSPSNKVTEKGKDVELRCDPISGHTALYWYRQSLGQGLEFLIYFQGNSAPDKSGLPSDRFSAERTGGSVSTLTIQRTQQEDSAVYLCASSPLGGKPETQYFGPGTRLLVL.

Regarding this clone: The CDR3 end lies 3 residues beyond the end of the read and is filled in from the germline J gene. The J gene is TRBJ2-1, the V gene TRBV19; weak D call: TRBD2 (6 bases). Germline V CDR1 and CDR2: LNHDA, SQIVND (reference sequence). V was clipped by 10 bases and J by 7 bases, with 17 bases between them. This CDR3 has 13 residues. The CDR3 spells CATGTPVENEQFF. The CDR3 DNA, read in part, is TGTGCCACCGGGACTCCGGTTGAGAATGAG. The variable domain in full, with the rest retrieved from reference TRBV19 and TRBJ2-1, is DGGITQSPKYLFRKEGQNVTLSCEQNLNHDAMYWYRQDPGQGLRLIYYSQIVNDFQKGDIAEGYSVSREKKESFPLTVTSAQKNPTAFYLCATGTPVENEQFFGPGTRLTVL.

Comment on this clone: The read stops 3 residues short of the end of the CDR3; the missing end is completed from the germline J gene. The chain combines TRBV7-7 with TRBJ1-4; 8 positions agree with TRBD1. The CDR3 has 15 residues. Germline values: CDR1 SSHAT, CDR2 FNYEAQ (reference sequence). V lost 6 bases, J lost 6 bases, and 9 bases stayed unmatched. The CDR3 bases that were read are TGTGCCAGCAGTCTTACTCAGGGGGCTTATGAAAAA. Protein product: CASSLTQGAYEK. The full CDR3 sequence reads CASSLTQGAYEKLFF.

In regard to this clone: From the germline J gene comes the end of the CDR3, since the read stops 3 residues before it. V and J are TRBV7-8 and TRBJ1-4; unclear D gene. Germline V gene data show CDR1 as SGHVS and CDR2 as FQNEAQ. This CDR3 is 15 amino acids long. Trimming took 4 bases from V and 6 from J, leaving 15 bases between them. CDR3 DNA (partial): TGTGCCAGCAGCTCCCCCCCGAGTGAGGATGAAAAA. Its translation: CASSSPPSEDEK. The whole CDR3 protein reads CASSSPPSEDEKLFF. Drawing the rest from reference TRBV7-8 and TRBJ1-4, the complete variable domain is GAGVSQSPRYKVAKRGQDVALRCDPISGHVSLFWYQQALGQGPEFLTYFQNEAQLDKSGLPSDRFFAERPEGSVSTLKIQRTQQEDSAVYLCASSSPPSEDEKLFFGSGTQLSVL.

For this clone: The read stops 3 residues short of the end of the CDR3; the missing end is completed from the germline J gene. The gene calls are TRBV18 and TRBJ1-2, with D tentatively TRBD1 (5 bases). Germline CDR1 KGHSH, CDR2 LQKENI. CDR3 length equals 16 residues. The CDR3 reads CASSPGNKGNYNDYTF. Incomplete CDR3 DNA: TGTGCCAGCTCACCCGGGAACAAGGGGAATTACAATGAC.

CDR3 DNA, as far as it was read: TGTGCCAGCAGCCCTTCCCGGGGGGAGGGGGAG. Its protein is CASSPSRGEGE. The whole CDR3 protein is CASSPSRGEGELFF. The chain combines TRBV7-8 with TRBJ2-2; the match to TRBD2 covers 7 bases. The CDR3 is cut off 3 residues early in the read; its end comes from the germline J gene. The CDR3 covers 14 residues. The junction had 8 bases not matched to a gene; V was cut back by 5 bases and J by 8 bases. Germline V CDR1 and CDR2: SGHVS, FQNEAQ.

Note on this clone: The observed sequence ends 3 residues before the CDR3 terminus, with the missing tail filled in from the germline J gene. The V and J genes are TRBV5-1 and TRBJ2-3, with TRBD1 identical over 7 bases. CDR1 SGHRS and CDR2 YFSETQ come from the germline V gene. The CDR3 is 15 amino acids. The sequenced part of the CDR3 DNA is TGCGCCAGCAAAAGGGACAGTAGTAGCAATCAGCCG. Amino acids: CASKRDSSSNQP. The full CDR3 is CASKRDSSSNQPQYF.

In regard to this clone: The read ends 3 residues shy of where the CDR3 ends; the end is completed using the germline J gene. This chain links TRBV19 with TRBJ1-6; 7 bases are a match to TRBD1. The junction had 10 bases not matched to a gene; V was cut back by 7 bases and J by 10 bases. The CDR3 consists of 14 residues. Germline CDR1 reads LNHDA; CDR2 reads SQIVND (reference sequence). Partial CDR3 DNA: TGTGCCAGTATGTCGACAGGGCAACAGTCACCC. The encoded protein is CASMSTGQQSP. The CDR3 in full is CASMSTGQQSPLHF.

For this clone: The read ends 3 residues before the CDR3 terminus; that terminus is restored from the germline J gene. This chain connects TRBV7-9 to TRBJ1-2, with D possibly matching TRBD1 (5 bases). Germline CDR1 reads SEHNR; CDR2 reads FQNEAQ (reference sequence). The CDR3 contains 13 residues. The part of the CDR3 DNA that was read is TGTGCCAGCAGCCCGAACACAGGTGGCGAC. Protein sequence: CASSPNTGGD. From start to end, the CDR3 is CASSPNTGGDYTF.

To note about this clone: The read finishes 3 residues shy of the CDR3 end, and the germline J gene is used to complete it. J is TRBJ1-5 and V is TRBV6-2 or TRBV6-3; D perhaps matches TRBD1 (5 bases). The germline V gene has CDR1 MNHEY and CDR2 SVGEGT. The CDR3 runs to 14 residues. Trimming cost V 5 bases and J 7 bases, with 15 bases left between them. The part of the CDR3 DNA that was read is TGTGCCAGCAGTCCACAGGAAGCAAGACAGCCC. Its translation: CASSPQEARQP. The whole CDR3 region reads CASSPQEARQPQHF.

Concerning this clone: The read halts 3 residues ahead of the CDR3 end, with the missing end drawn from the germline J gene. This chain links TRBV20-1 with TRBJ1-5; D remains unclear. The CDR3 is 13 residues long. V was shortened by 1 base and J by 0 bases, with 4 bases between the two germline ends. Looked up from germline, CDR1 is DFQATT and CDR2 is SNEGSKA (reference sequence). The CDR3 reads CSARVNSNQPQHF. CDR3 DNA (partial): TGCAGTGCTAGAGTTAATAGCAATCAGCCC.

Of note for this clone: The missing CDR3 end, 3 residues past where the read stops, is filled in from the germline J gene. This chain links TRBV5-1 with TRBJ2-4; 7 bases are shared with TRBD1. V gave up 10 bases and J gave up 5 bases; unmatched junction bases: 12. CDR3 length: 14 residues. Germline assignment: CDR1 SGHRS and CDR2 YFSETQ. The sequenced part of the CDR3 DNA is TGCGCCCGCCGCACAGCTGGGACAGAAAACATT. This gives the protein CARRTAGTENI. The whole CDR3 sequence reads CARRTAGTENIQYF.

Worth noting for this clone: The read falls 3 residues short of the CDR3 end, and the missing part is taken from the germline J gene. The chain employs TRBV7-3 and TRBJ2-6; D is undetermined. The CDR3 loop spans 14 amino acids. V lost 5 bases and J 2 bases, leaving 7 bases between the germline ends. Germline assignment: CDR1 SGHTA and CDR2 FQGTGA. Partial CDR3 DNA: TGTGCCAGCAGCAGCTCAACTGGGGCCAACGTC. Protein sequence: CASSSSTGANV. The entire CDR3 reads CASSSSTGANVLTF.

Comments on this clone: The missing CDR3 end, 3 residues past where the read stops, is filled in from the germline J gene. The chain recombines TRBV7-3 with TRBJ1-4; TRBD1 might be the D (6 bases). In germline, CDR1 is SGHTA, CDR2 FQGTGA. The ends were cut back, 1 base at V and 6 bases at J, with 15 bases in the middle. The CDR3 is made up of 16 amino acids. Partial CDR3 DNA: TGTGCCAGCAGCTTAAAAAGGGGGGGGACGGATGAAAAA. Its protein product is CASSLKRGGTDEK. The whole CDR3 protein is CASSLKRGGTDEKLFF.

As to this clone: The CDR3 end lies 3 residues beyond the end of the read and is filled in from the germline J gene. This chain uses TRBV5-4 with TRBJ2-3; 8 nucleotides line up with TRBD2. The CDR3 covers 15 residues. The germline gives CDR1 SGHNT, CDR2 YYREEE (reference sequence). V lost 5 bases and J lost 4; bases outside the gene matches: 9. CDR3 residues: CASSPPRGVSDTQYF. CDR3 DNA (partial): TGTGCCAGCAGTCCGCCGCGGGGGGTTTCAGATACG.

As to this clone: The CDR3 is cut off 3 residues early in the read; its end comes from the germline J gene. The V and J genes are TRBV20-1 and TRBJ2-5; D remains unclear. Germline CDR1 and CDR2: DFQATT and SNEGSKA (reference sequence). The CDR3 loop spans 12 amino acids. V was shortened by 5 bases and J by 3 bases, with 10 bases between the two germline ends. The CDR3 reads CSAGTPEETQYF. The sequenced part of the CDR3 DNA is TGCAGTGCTGGTACACCTGAAGAGACC.

With respect to this clone: The sequenced fragment ends 3 residues before the CDR3 boundary, so the rest is inferred from the germline J gene. The gene calls are TRBV7-3 and TRBJ2-5; TRBD2 matches 8 bases. In germline, CDR1 is SGHTA, CDR2 FQGTGA. The CDR3 totals 16 residues. The sequenced CDR3 bases are TGTGCCAGCAGCCCCGGGACTAGTGAGGGCACAGATACC. Amino acids: CASSPGTSEGTDT. The whole CDR3 protein is CASSPGTSEGTDTQYF.

Details on this clone: The CDR3 is cut off 3 residues early in the read; its end comes from the germline J gene. The chain carries TRBV6-2 or TRBV6-3 and TRBJ1-4, with D perhaps TRBD1 (5 bases). Germline CDR1 MNHEY, CDR2 SVGEGT. There are 13 residues in the CDR3. The germline V and J ends were trimmed by 8 bases and 5 bases, with 12 bases remaining between them. CDR3 DNA, as far as it was read: TGTGCCAGCCACGGGACTTCCAATGAAAAA. Translated: CASHGTSNEK. The whole CDR3 region reads CASHGTSNEKLFF.

Concerning this clone itself: The DNA ends 3 residues before the CDR3 does, and the rest of the CDR3 is filled in from the germline J gene. The chain links TRBV5-1 to TRBJ2-3; 11 bases match TRBD2. The junction had 7 bases not matched to a gene; V was cut back by 0 bases and J by 1 base. This CDR3 region has 18 residues. Germline V gene data show CDR1 as SGHRS and CDR2 as YFSETQ. CDR3 region: CASSLGLAGGTGTDTQYF. CDR3 DNA, as far as it was read: TGCGCCAGCAGCTTGGGGTTAGCGGGAGGGACCGGCACAGATACG.

To note about this clone: Read sequence stops 3 residues before the CDR3 end, and the germline J gene provides the missing end. The rearrangement uses TRBV20-1 and TRBJ2-3, with TRBD2 matching 8 bases. With 5 bases clipped from V and 1 base from J, the junction kept 11 bases outside the gene matches. Germline lookup yields CDR1 DFQATT and CDR2 SNEGSKA (reference sequence). This CDR3 contains 16 residues. The CDR3 spells CSAAAMLRGGTDTQYF. CDR3 bases read: TGCAGTGCTGCCGCGATGCTGCGGGGGGGCACAGATACG.

Worth noting for this clone: The CDR3 is cut off 3 residues early in the read; its end comes from the germline J gene. The chain couples TRBV7-2 to TRBJ1-2; tentative D call: TRBD1 (5 bases). This CDR3 comprises 14 residues. The germline gives CDR1 SGHTA, CDR2 FQGNSA. CDR3 region: CASSTDRGTYDYTF. The CDR3 DNA, read in part, is TGTGCCAGCAGCACGGACCGGGGGACCTACGAC.

Of note for this clone: The read comes to an end 3 residues before the CDR3 does, leaving the germline J gene to fill in the end. The chain joins TRBV14 to TRBJ1-4; D unresolved. Between the trimmed V and J ends, which lost 4 bases and 6 bases, there was a span of 12 bases. The CDR3 runs 14 residues. CDR1 is SGHDN, CDR2 FVKESK, per germline. Incomplete CDR3 DNA: TGTGCCAGCAGCCGATTCTCCGGGGATGAAAAA. Translating gives CASSRFSGDEK. The full-length CDR3 reads as CASSRFSGDEKLFF.

A word on this clone: The read ends 3 residues early relative to the CDR3; the germline J gene fills the gap. The chain has TRBV20-1 and TRBJ2-7; no firm D call. Looked up from germline, CDR1 is DFQATT and CDR2 is SNEGSKA (reference sequence). This CDR3 is 12 amino acids long. The V end lost 6 bases, the J end lost 3 bases, and 12 bases lay between the germline ends. This chain's CDR3 is CSAAVGFYEQYF. The sequenced part of the CDR3 DNA is TGCAGTGCCGCGGTCGGGTTCTACGAG.

On this clone: The missing CDR3 end, 3 residues past where the read stops, is filled in from the germline J gene. The rearrangement uses TRBV7-3 and TRBJ1-2; D is perhaps TRBD1 (5 bases). This CDR3 region has 16 residues. The germline V and J ends were trimmed by 5 bases and 7 bases, with 23 bases remaining between them. Germline V CDR1 and CDR2: SGHTA, FQGTGA. CDR3 region: CASSEGPGGGKVGYTF. The covered CDR3 bases are TGTGCCAGCAGCGAGGGGCCAGGCGGGGGGAAAGTTGGC.

In regard to this clone: The sequenced fragment ends 3 residues before the CDR3 boundary, so the rest is inferred from the germline J gene. The V gene is TRBV7-2, the J gene TRBJ1-2; D perhaps matches TRBD1 (5 bases). Germline-derived CDR1 and CDR2 are SGHTA and FQGNSA. With 5 bases removed from V and 6 bases from J, the gap between germline ends came to 16 bases. The CDR3 runs 14 residues. CDR3 DNA (partial): TGTGCCAGCAGCCCAACCGGGGGTTCCCATGGC. This sequence encodes CASSPTGGSHG. The CDR3 in its entirety is CASSPTGGSHGYTF.

With respect to this clone: The read terminates 3 residues ahead of where the CDR3 ends, so the germline J gene completes it. The genes are TRBV6-1 and TRBJ1-5; D gene uncertain. This CDR3 region has 13 residues. Trimming took off 3 bases at V and 5 bases at J, with 8 bases between the two ends. Germline CDR1 and CDR2: MNHNS and SASEGT. The CDR3 loop is CASSEATDQPQHF. The sequenced part of the CDR3 DNA is TGTGCCAGCAGTGAGGCTACAGATCAGCCC.

A remark on this clone: The read falls 3 residues short of the CDR3 end, and the missing part is taken from the germline J gene. The rearrangement uses TRBV20-1 and TRBJ2-7, with D possibly being TRBD2 (5 bases). V was pared by 0 bases and J by 2 bases, with 17 bases between. From germline, CDR1 is DFQATT and CDR2 SNEGSKA (reference sequence). CDR3 length equals 16 residues. The CDR3 bases that were read are TGCAGTGCTAGAGATCGGATGAGGGCTACCGCCTACGAG. Protein: CSARDRMRATAYE. The CDR3 reads in full as CSARDRMRATAYEQYF.

Turning to this clone: The read ends 3 residues early relative to the CDR3; the germline J gene fills the gap. The V gene is TRBV5-1, the J gene TRBJ1-1, with D possibly being TRBD1 (5 bases). The CDR3 consists of 13 residues. V was trimmed by 5 bases and J by 4 bases, leaving 12 bases between them. Germline assignment: CDR1 SGHRS and CDR2 YFSETQ. CDR3 region: CASRLTEVTEAFF. The CDR3 DNA, read in part, is TGCGCCAGCAGACTGACAGAGGTCACTGAA.

A note on this clone: The read finishes 3 residues shy of the CDR3 end, and the germline J gene is used to complete it. This chain joins TRBV19 and TRBJ2-3, with 12 positions matching TRBD2. The germline V gene encodes CDR1 LNHDA and CDR2 SQIVND (reference sequence). CDR3 length: 15 residues. CDR3 bases read: TGTGCCAGTAGTAATGGACTAGCGGGGCAAGAGACG. Its translation is CASSNGLAGQET. The entire CDR3 sequence reads CASSNGLAGQETQYF.